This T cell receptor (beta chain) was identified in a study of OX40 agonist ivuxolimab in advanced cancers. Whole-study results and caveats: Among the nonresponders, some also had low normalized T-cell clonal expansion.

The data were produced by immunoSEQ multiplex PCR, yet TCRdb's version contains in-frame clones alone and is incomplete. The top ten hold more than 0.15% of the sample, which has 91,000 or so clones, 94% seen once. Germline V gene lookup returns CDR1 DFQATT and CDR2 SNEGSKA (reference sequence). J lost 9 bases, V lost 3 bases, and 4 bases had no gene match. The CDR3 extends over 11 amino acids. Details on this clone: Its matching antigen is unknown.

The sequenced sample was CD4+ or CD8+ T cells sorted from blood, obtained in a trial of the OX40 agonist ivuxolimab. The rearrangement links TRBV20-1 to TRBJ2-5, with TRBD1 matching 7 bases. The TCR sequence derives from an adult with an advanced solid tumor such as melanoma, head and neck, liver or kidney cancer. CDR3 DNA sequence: TGCAGTGCTAGTACTCAGGGGGCCCAGTACTTC. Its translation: CSASTQGAQYF.